This T cell receptor (beta chain) was sequenced for a study of cytomegalovirus exposure and HLA in healthy donors. PCR involved 60 Vbeta and 13 Jbeta primers. Generated by immunoSEQ multiplex PCR, the TCRdb table keeps only in-frame clones and is missing some. The data contain 120,000 or so clones, 76% of them seen just once; the ten biggest clones take up 16%. General study results and limits: Association of a missense DCLRE1C variant with TCR beta V- and J-gene trimming was reported in a later analysis. Judged likely to be a sequencing artifact was a cluster of highly shared sequence variants.

Of note for this clone: Its antigen is not known.

Germline lookup yields CDR1 MNHEY and CDR2 SVGAGI. The CDR3 runs to 15 residues. The trim removed 2 bases at V and 4 bases at J, leaving 5 bases unmatched. The chain uses TRBV6-5 and TRBJ1-1; 9 nucleotides agree with TRBD1. Sequencing was performed on PBMCs. This TCR was sampled from a man aged 50 to 60 in good health and CMV-seropositive. The DNA for the CDR3 is TGTGCCAGCAGTTACCTAGGACAGGGGAGCACTGAAGCTTTCTTT. Translated: CASSYLGQGSTEAFF.